The 29 T cell receptor beta chains below were found in one sample sequenced in a study of T cell responses to AZD1222 COVID-19 vaccine. Clones were sequenced by immunoSEQ multiplex PCR, and TCRdb holds only the in-frame ones, with some missing. The sample contains about 100,000 clones, approximately 87% of which appear only once. Sample: peripheral blood, taken on day 0 of MenACWY control vaccination. These receptors came from an adult in good health.

The chain recombines TRBV24-1 with TRBJ1-5; tentative D call: TRBD1 (6 bases). The CDR3 loop spans 14 amino acids. V was pared by 5 bases and J by 2 bases, with 9 bases between. Germline values: CDR1 KGHDR, CDR2 SFDVKD. DNA of the CDR3: TGTGCCACCAGTGGACAGGAGGGCAATCAGCCCCAGCATTTT. It encodes CATSGQEGNQPQHF.

The V gene is TRBV9, the J gene TRBJ1-5; the match to TRBD1 covers 8 bases. CDR1 and CDR2 (germline): SGDLS, YYNGEE. V shed 4 bases, J shed 13 bases, and the junction held 10 bases outside the gene matches. CDR3 size: 13 residues. Here the CDR3 reads CASSTGQETTQHF. The CDR3 coding sequence is TGTGCCAGCAGCACGGGACAGGAGACCACTCAGCATTTT.

The chain's CDR3 is CASSLYEGMNTEAFF. CDR3 DNA sequence: TGTGCCAGCAGCTTGTATGAGGGTATGAACACTGAAGCTTTCTTT. The rearrangement joins TRBV5-5 to TRBJ1-1; D call uncertain. From germline, CDR1 is SGHKS and CDR2 YYEKEE (reference sequence). The CDR3 is 15 residues long. V dropped 1 base and J dropped 0 bases, with 10 bases sitting between them.

This sequence joins TRBV7-2 and TRBJ1-1; TRBD1 aligns across 7 bases. CDR1 is SGHTA and CDR2 is FQGNSA in the germline V gene. After removal of 4 bases from V and 11 bases from J, the junction contained 10 bases not matched to a gene. The length of the CDR3 is 13 residues. CDR3 protein: CASSSQGDGQAFF. In nucleotides, the CDR3 is TGTGCCAGCAGCTCTCAGGGGGACGGACAGGCTTTCTTT.

The chain carries TRBV6-5 and TRBJ1-2; 7 bases line up with TRBD1. Looked up from germline, CDR1 is MNHEY and CDR2 is SVGAGI. This CDR3 is 13 amino acids long. Trimming at V came to 6 bases and at J to 7 bases, leaving 8 bases not matched to a gene. This CDR3 is CASSKNRGAGYTF. Written as DNA, the CDR3 is TGTGCCAGCAGCAAAAACAGGGGCGCTGGCTACACCTTC.

The chain joins TRBV7-2 to TRBJ1-3; D is unclear. The CDR3 runs 15 residues. Deletions cut 1 base from V and 4 bases from J, with 11 bases between. Germline assignment: CDR1 SGHTA and CDR2 FQGNSA. CDR3 sequence reads: CASSLGPETGNTIYF. Written as DNA, the CDR3 is TGTGCCAGCAGCTTAGGGCCCGAAACCGGAAACACCATATATTTT.

CDR3 nucleotide sequence: TGCGCCAGCAGCTTATTACCGGGACAGCAACCCTCTGGGGCCAACGTCCTGACTTTC. This translates into CASSLLPGQQPSGANVLTF. This chain connects TRBV5-1 to TRBJ2-6; 7 bases agree with TRBD1. The CDR3 totals 19 residues. The ends lost 2 bases at V and 0 bases at J; junction bases unmatched: 11. The germline V gene has CDR1 SGHRS and CDR2 YFSETQ.

V gene TRBV5-5 combines with J gene TRBJ1-2, with 7 bases lining up with TRBD1. This CDR3 has 13 amino acids. Germline CDR1 SGHKS, CDR2 YYEKEE (reference sequence). The V gene end was trimmed by 5 bases and the J gene end by 6 bases; junction bases not matched to a gene: 7. This CDR3 reads CASRLTGMDGYTF. CDR3 bases: TGTGCCAGCAGGCTGACAGGGATGGATGGCTACACCTTC.

The chain has TRBV29-1 and TRBJ2-5; 7 positions agree with TRBD2. Germline CDR1 and CDR2: SQVTM and ANQGSEA. Trimming cost V 3 bases and J 4 bases; bases outside gene matches: 11. CDR3 length: 15 amino acids. CDR3 sequence (DNA): TGCAGCGTTGAGCCTAGCGGTGTAAAAGGAGAGACCCAGTACTTC. The encoded protein is CSVEPSGVKGETQYF.

This chain joins TRBV18 and TRBJ1-5; possible D gene TRBD1, 6 bases. Trimming stripped 1 base from V and 1 base from J, with 11 bases between. The CDR3 is 16 amino acids. From germline, CDR1 is KGHSH and CDR2 LQKENI. The CDR3 is CASSPLRTGSNQPQHF. In DNA form, the CDR3 reads TGTGCCAGCTCACCACTTCGAACAGGGAGCAATCAGCCCCAGCATTTT.

The rearrangement joins TRBV12-3 or TRBV12-4 to TRBJ1-2, with D unclear. CDR3 size: 13 residues. Trimming stripped 5 bases from V and 0 bases from J, with 7 bases between. CDR3 amino acids: CASSPVANYGYTF. Written as DNA, the CDR3 is TGTGCCAGCAGTCCTGTGGCTAACTATGGCTACACCTTC.

V gene TRBV19 combines with J gene TRBJ2-2; no definite D call. CDR1 and CDR2 from the germline V gene are LNHDA and SQIVND (reference sequence). Trimming pared 5 bases from V and 6 bases from J, leaving 10 bases between. This CDR3 spans 13 amino acids. The CDR3 DNA reads as TGTGCCAGTAGTCAGGTAGTTCCCGGGGAGCTGTTTTTT. This sequence encodes CASSQVVPGELFF.

The chain links TRBV5-6 to TRBJ1-2; no clear D. The CDR3 consists of 14 residues. V lost 2 bases and J lost 1, with 9 bases in between. Germline CDR1 is SGHDT and CDR2 is YYEEEE. CDR3 protein: CASSLVDHNYGYTF. The CDR3 coding sequence is TGTGCCAGCAGCTTAGTAGATCATAACTATGGCTACACCTTC.

The chain is built from TRBV28 and TRBJ1-2; 10 bases agree with TRBD1. This CDR3 has 15 residues. After removal of 6 bases from V and 4 bases from J, the junction contained 8 bases not matched to a gene. Germline V CDR1 and CDR2: MDHEN, SYDVKM. The CDR3 nucleotides are TGTGCCAGCAGGAGACGGGACAGGGGCAGCTATGGCTACACCTTC. Residues: CASRRRDRGSYGYTF.

The gene calls are TRBV23-1 and TRBJ2-5; 7 positions agree with TRBD2. Being an ORF, TRBV23-1 has a function that is uncertain. Trimming removed 0 bases from V and 2 bases from J; junction bases left unmatched: 12. The CDR3 is 18 amino acids. The CDR3 DNA reads TGCGCCAGCAGTCAATCGGGTAAGCTAGCGGAGGAACAAGAGACCCAGTACTTC. It encodes CASSQSGKLAEEQETQYF.

This chain connects TRBV15 to TRBJ2-2, with D possibly matching TRBD2 (6 bases). The CDR3 consists of 18 residues. V was clipped by 0 bases and J by 1 base, with 15 bases between them. Germline V gene lookup returns CDR1 LNHNV and CDR2 YYDKDF (reference sequence). CDR3 coding DNA: TGTGCCACCAGCAGAGATCTCCCGATTAGCGGGAACACCGGGGAGCTGTTTTTT. Its protein is CATSRDLPISGNTGELFF. The full variable domain, its missing parts supplied by reference TRBV15 and TRBJ2-2, is DAMVIQNPRYQVTQFGKPVTLSCSQTLNHNVMYWYQQKSSQAPKLLFHYYDKDFNNEADTPDNFQSRRPNTSFCFLDIRSPGLGDTAMYLCATSRDLPISGNTGELFFGEGSRLTVL.

The V and J genes are TRBV13 and TRBJ1-2; no definite D call. Germline V CDR1 and CDR2: PRHDT, FYEKMQ (reference sequence). Trimming removed 5 bases at V and 0 bases at J, with 13 bases between. The CDR3 is 15 residues long. The CDR3 loop is CASSPSHLANYGYTF. DNA for the CDR3: TGTGCCAGCAGCCCCTCCCATTTAGCTAACTATGGCTACACCTTC.

In this sample, this clone turned up a few times. The rearrangement links TRBV2 to TRBJ2-3; weak D call: TRBD1 (7 bases). CDR3 size: 14 residues. Germline loops: CDR1 SNHLY, CDR2 FYNNEI. V shed 3 bases and J shed 2 bases, with 9 bases lying between them. The CDR3, as DNA: TGTGCCAGCAGTGACAGGGGGGACACAGATACGCAGTATTTT. It codes for CASSDRGDTDTQYF.

This clone appeared once. The genes are TRBV5-4 and TRBJ2-1, with D possibly matching TRBD1 (6 bases). Trimming stripped 3 bases from V and 5 bases from J, with 6 bases between. This CDR3 is built from 12 residues. The germline V gene has CDR1 SGHNT and CDR2 YYREEE (reference sequence). The CDR3 DNA follows: TGTGCCAGCAGCTCAGGGGACAATGAGCAGTTCTTC. Translated, it gives CASSSGDNEQFF. Based on the CDR3 plus reference TRBV5-4 and TRBJ2-1, the full variable domain is ETGVTQSPTHLIKTRGQQVTLRCSSQSGHNTVSWYQQALGQGPQFIFQYYREEENGRGNFPPRFSGLQFPNYSSELNVNALELDDSALYLCASSSGDNEQFFGPGTRLTVL.

This chain connects TRBV2 to TRBJ2-3, with D uncertain. Per germline, CDR1 SNHLY and CDR2 FYNNEI. The CDR3 spans 14 residues. Trimming took 5 bases from V and 2 from J, leaving 11 bases between them. The CDR3 DNA reads as TGTGCCAGCAGTCCATATGGCCTCACAGATACGCAGTATTTT. This sequence encodes CASSPYGLTDTQYF.

CDR3 DNA sequence: TGTGCCAGCAGCTTGAGTTACGGTACTGAAGCTTTCTTT. This gives the protein CASSLSYGTEAFF. This rearrangement joins TRBV5-5 to TRBJ1-1; D remains ambiguous. Germline CDR1 SGHKS, CDR2 YYEKEE (reference sequence). There are 13 residues in the CDR3. V gave up 1 base and J gave up 5 bases, with 9 bases separating them.

The chain employs TRBV5-1 and TRBJ2-7, with TRBD1 as a possible D gene (7 bases). Germline CDR1 SGHRS, CDR2 YFSETQ. The CDR3 is made up of 14 amino acids. V dropped 5 bases and J dropped 7 bases, with 19 bases sitting between them. This chain's CDR3 is CASRGGQPSREQYF. In DNA form, the CDR3 reads TGCGCCAGCAGGGGGGGACAGCCGTCGAGGGAGCAGTACTTC.

This sequence joins TRBV5-4 and TRBJ1-2; D is undetermined. This CDR3 comprises 14 residues. Trimming removed 0 bases at V and 7 bases at J, with 13 bases between. Germline CDR1 and CDR2: SGHNT and YYREEE (reference sequence). The CDR3 loop reads CASSLERPTAGYTF. The CDR3 bases are TGTGCCAGCAGCTTGGAGCGGCCCACCGCTGGCTACACCTTC.

The rearrangement links TRBV6-2 or TRBV6-3 to TRBJ1-5; D remains ambiguous. Trimming pared 4 bases from V and 9 bases from J, leaving 16 bases between. Germline V CDR1 and CDR2: MNHEY, SVGEGT. This CDR3 contains 14 residues. The CDR3 sequence is CASSSASLLRPQHF. The CDR3, as DNA: TGTGCCAGCAGTTCTGCCAGTCTTTTGAGGCCCCAGCATTTT.

The V call is TRBV6-5, the J call TRBJ1-1, with a tentative D call TRBD1 (5 bases). The CDR3 is made up of 11 amino acids. Germline V gives CDR1 MNHEY, CDR2 SVGAGI. Trimming cost V 11 bases and J 7 bases, with 14 bases left between them. The CDR3 spells CASTGRGEAFF. CDR3 in DNA: TGTGCCTCCACGGGGAGGGGTGAAGCTTTCTTT.

The chain recombines TRBV10-1 with TRBJ2-5; D remains ambiguous. There are 13 residues in the CDR3. V was cut by 7 bases and J by 6 bases, with 15 bases left in between. The germline V gene has CDR1 WNHNN and CDR2 SYGVQD (reference sequence). In nucleotides, the CDR3 is TGCGCCAGCAAAGCCCCTTGTCCCAAGACCCAGTACTTC. Protein sequence: CASKAPCPKTQYF.

V usage is TRBV2 and J usage is TRBJ1-2, with D possibly matching TRBD1 (5 bases). V was trimmed by 6 bases and J by 8 bases, leaving 13 bases between them. Germline loops: CDR1 SNHLY, CDR2 FYNNEI. The CDR3 length is 12 residues. As DNA, the CDR3 is TGTGCCAGCAGCCAGGGTATAGGAGGCTACACCTTC. It codes for CASSQGIGGYTF.

This clone was detected only once. This chain joins TRBV19 and TRBJ1-4; D ambiguous. This CDR3 is built from 19 residues. With 0 bases removed from V and 1 base from J, the gap between germline ends came to 18 bases. Germline-derived CDR1 and CDR2 are LNHDA and SQIVND (reference sequence). This CDR3 is CASSIENLDREGTNEKLFF. The CDR3 bases are TGTGCCAGTAGTATAGAGAACCTGGATAGGGAGGGAACTAATGAAAAACTGTTTTTT.

As to this clone: A junction boundary mismatches the germline segment, possibly from a read error. The chain couples TRBV24-1 to TRBJ2-7; D not certain. CDR1 and CDR2 (germline): KGHDR, SFDVKD. The CDR3 runs 13 residues. CDR3 sequence: CATSDFWVSDGPF. The CDR3 nucleotides are TGTGCCACCAGTGATTTCTGGGTGAGCGACGGCCCCTTC.